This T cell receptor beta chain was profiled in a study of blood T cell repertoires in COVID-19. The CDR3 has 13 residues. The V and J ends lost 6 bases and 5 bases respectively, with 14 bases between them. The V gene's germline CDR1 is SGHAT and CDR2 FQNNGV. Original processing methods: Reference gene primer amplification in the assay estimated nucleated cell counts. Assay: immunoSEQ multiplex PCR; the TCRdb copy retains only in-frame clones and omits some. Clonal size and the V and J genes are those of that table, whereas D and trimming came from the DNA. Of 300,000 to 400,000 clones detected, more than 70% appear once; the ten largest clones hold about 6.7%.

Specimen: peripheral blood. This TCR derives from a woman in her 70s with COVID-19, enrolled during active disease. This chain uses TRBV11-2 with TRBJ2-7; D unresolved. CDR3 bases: TGTGCCAGCAGGTACGCAGGTATCCACGAGCAGTACTTC. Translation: CASRYAGIHEQYF.